The 6 T cell receptor beta chains in this list originate from one sample, sequenced in a study of T-cell reconstitution after alpha-beta-depleted transplantation in children. Unique molecular identifiers were incorporated during preparation of the TCRbeta library. TCRdb reanalysed the PCR reads using MiXCR and keeps one entry per CDR3 protein. The data show fewer than 700,000 distinct CDR3 sequences, with more than 20% seen just once and roughly 14% held by the top ten. The sample consisted of PBMCs, mostly from graft donor cells, taken 360 days after TCRalphabeta/CD19-depleted stem cell transplant. The source of these receptors is a boy under two years old who had a stem cell transplant for acute myeloid leukemia, so the T cells may come from the graft donor.

The sample holds many counts of this clonotype. J is TRBJ2-7 and V is TRBV29-1; D tentatively fits TRBD1 or TRBD2 (6 bases each). Deletions cut 6 bases from V and 3 bases from J, with 18 bases between. This CDR3 is 14 amino acids long. In germline, CDR1 is SQVTM, CDR2 ANQGSEA. CDR3 sequence (DNA): TGCAGCGTGGGTAGGAGGGGGAAGTTCTACGAGCAGTACTTC. It encodes CSVGRRGKFYEQYF.

This chain connects TRBV5-1 to TRBJ2-5; D remains ambiguous. Trimming shortened V by 1 base and J by 1 base, and 11 bases separated the two germline ends. Germline assignment: CDR1 SGHRS and CDR2 YFSETQ. The CDR3 runs 15 residues. The DNA for the CDR3 is TGCGCCAGCAGCTTGACGCCGCTTAGCCAAGAGACCCAGTACTTC. Amino acids: CASSLTPLSQETQYF. The whole variable domain, filled in from reference TRBV5-1 and TRBJ2-5, reads KAGVTQTPRYLIKTRGQQVTLSCSPISGHRSVSWYQQTPGQGLQFLFEYFSETQRNKGNFPGRFSGRQFSNSRSEMNVSTLELGDSALYLCASSLTPLSQETQYFGPGTRLLVL.

The sample holds a few counts of this clonotype. The chain uses TRBV25-1 and TRBJ1-1; D not certain. Trimming pared 4 bases from V and 5 bases from J, leaving 8 bases between. CDR1 and CDR2 from the germline V gene are MGHDK and SYGVNS. The CDR3 is 12 amino acids. The CDR3 bases are TGTGCCAGCAGTGTATATGGAACTGAAGCTTTCTTT. This encodes CASSVYGTEAFF.

At least ten counts were recorded for this clonotype. The V gene is TRBV29-1, the J gene TRBJ2-1; 9 bases align to TRBD2. Trimming at V came to 5 bases and at J to 5 bases, leaving 7 bases not matched to a gene. This CDR3 region has 14 residues. Per the germline V gene, CDR1 is SQVTM and CDR2 is ANQGSEA. In DNA form, the CDR3 reads TGCAGCGTTCGGCTAGCGGGGCTCCACAATGAGCAGTTCTTC. It encodes CSVRLAGLHNEQFF.

As regards this clonotype: A read error may produce the germline difference seen at one junction end. In DNA, the CDR3 is TGTGCCAGCGGAGGCAGTAATCGCATTTTT. Its translation is CASGGSNRIF. J is TRBJ1-4 and V is TRBV6-6; D remains ambiguous. The V gene's germline CDR1 is MNHNY and CDR2 SVGAGI (reference sequence). This CDR3 region has 10 residues.

This clonotype was detected ten times or more. The chain is built from TRBV4-1 and TRBJ1-5, with D possibly being TRBD1 (5 bases). This CDR3 has 14 amino acids. The V and J ends lost 4 bases and 5 bases respectively, with 12 bases between them. Germline values: CDR1 MGHRA, CDR2 YSYEKL. CDR3 residues: CASSLPGRDQPQHF. CDR3 DNA sequence: TGCGCCAGCAGCCTCCCAGGGCGGGATCAGCCCCAGCATTTT.